This record looks at one TCR beta chain sequence and its context. Its antigen is not identified. With V trimmed by 0 bases and J by 2 bases, 11 bases remained unmatched. The CDR3 length is 18 residues. The germline V gene encodes CDR1 LNHNV and CDR2 YYDKDF (reference sequence). Graves' hyperthyroidism was deemed stable absent ophthalmopathy progression within 18 months. Patients were excluded because of uncontrolled infection, other autoimmune disease, pregnancy or lactation. Each diagnosis drew on symptoms, thyroxine, TRAb, thyroid ultrasound and orbital computed tomography findings. It was RNA transcripts that yielded the amplified TCR beta CDR3 regions. During a first-round RT-PCR of the TCR CDR3, the HTBI primer set was used. TCRdb ran MiXCR on the multiplex PCR reads and lists one entry per CDR3 protein. Among about 580,000 distinct CDR3 sequences listed, around 42% were seen once. The data were obtained in a study of T cells in Graves' hyperthyroidism and ophthalmopathy. Study-wide points: The authors' 13 V-J model separated ophthalmopathy from stable hyperthyroidism.

The sample comprised peripheral blood or thyroid tissue (not recorded which). The gene calls are TRBV15 and TRBJ2-7; 9 bases are a match to TRBD2. The receptor was derived from a woman under 30 with Graves' hyperthyroidism. The CDR3 coding sequence is TGTGCCACCAGCAGAGATAGGGCTAGCGGGACCTACACCTACGAGCAGTACTTC. Translation gives CATSRDRASGTYTYEQYF.